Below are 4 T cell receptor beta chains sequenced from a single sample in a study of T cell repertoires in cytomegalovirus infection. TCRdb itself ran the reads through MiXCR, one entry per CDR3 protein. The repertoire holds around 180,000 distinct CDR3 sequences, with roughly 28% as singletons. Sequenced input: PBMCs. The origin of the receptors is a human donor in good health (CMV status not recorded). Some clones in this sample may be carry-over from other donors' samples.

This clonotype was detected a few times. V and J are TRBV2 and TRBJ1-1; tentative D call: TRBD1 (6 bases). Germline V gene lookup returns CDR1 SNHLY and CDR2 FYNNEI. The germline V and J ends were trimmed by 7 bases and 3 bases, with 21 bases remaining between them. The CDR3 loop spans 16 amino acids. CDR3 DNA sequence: TGTGCCAGCATTCCAACCGGGGCGGGGGGCGACACTGAAGCTTTCTTT. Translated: CASIPTGAGGDTEAFF.

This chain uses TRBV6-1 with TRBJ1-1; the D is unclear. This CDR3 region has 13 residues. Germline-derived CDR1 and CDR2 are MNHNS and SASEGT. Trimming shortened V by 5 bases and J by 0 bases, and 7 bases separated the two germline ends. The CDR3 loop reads CASSLMMNTEAFF. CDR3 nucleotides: TGTGCCAGCAGTCTGATGATGAACACTGAAGCTTTCTTT.

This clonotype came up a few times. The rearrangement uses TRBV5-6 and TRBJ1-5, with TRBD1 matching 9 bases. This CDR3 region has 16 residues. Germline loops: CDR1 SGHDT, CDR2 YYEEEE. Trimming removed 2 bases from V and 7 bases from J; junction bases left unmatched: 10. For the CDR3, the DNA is TGTGCCAGCAGCTTCTTCGACCTACAGGGGGCGCAGCCCCAGCATTTT. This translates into CASSFFDLQGAQPQHF.

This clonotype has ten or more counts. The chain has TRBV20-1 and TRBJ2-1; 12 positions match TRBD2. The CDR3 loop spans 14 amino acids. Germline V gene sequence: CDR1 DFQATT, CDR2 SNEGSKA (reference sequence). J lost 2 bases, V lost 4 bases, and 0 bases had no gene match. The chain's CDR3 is CSATSGGAYNEQFF. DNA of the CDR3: TGCAGTGCTACTAGCGGGGGGGCCTACAATGAGCAGTTCTTC.